This TCR beta chain appears in the sequencing data of a study of shared clonotypes between healthy human individuals (dated by TCRdb to 2018 to 2020). General notes on the study: Three men and a couple of women, aged 18 to 49 years, made up the cohort. Between about 0.8 and 9 billion PBMCs per donor were obtained by leukapheresis. The study deeply sequenced blood TCR repertoires of five healthy adults to estimate repertoire size and the extent of clonotype sharing between individuals. To increase sequencing depth and limit assay-specific biases, different laboratories used diverse techniques to prepare libraries and sequence TCR repertoires. For each donor, CD4 naive and CD4 memory were each run on three plates, CD8 naive on two plates, and CD8 memory on one plate.

Healthy HIV-negative adults with no recently reported acute infections or vaccinations were included as donors. Every donor was a Caucasian adult living in Nashville, Tennessee, USA. CD4+ T cells were enriched through magnetic negative selection, after which naive cells were positively selected on CD45RA and the remaining negative fraction served as the memory subset. Blood was obtained by leukapheresis, after which PBMCs were separated by Ficoll-Histopaque density gradient centrifugation and cryopreserved in liquid nitrogen vapor phase. Analytical flow cytometry was used to check the purity and quantity of each magnetically sorted T cell population. Genomic DNA was isolated from each sorted fraction and quantified by UV absorbance on a Nanodrop 2000c. Remarks on this clone: The clone's antigen remains unknown. The sample holds no much larger clone one base away, and base qualities are not on file.

Counted from cysteine to phenylalanine, this CDR3 has 13 amino acids. The retained sequence is limited to the CDR3, 39 bases, with the frame set at the first base. V loses 8 bases of germline sequence and J loses 2 bases, and the interval between the two ends is 10 bases. CDR1 LNHNV and CDR2 YYDKDF were looked up in the germline V gene (reference sequence). What the authors observed across the whole study: Based on pairwise subsampling, the degree of clonotype sharing among donors was expected to be affected by sequencing depth. When several donors were compared, the shared fraction of clonotypes was about 5% for naive CD4, less than 4% for naive CD8, 2.3% for memory CD4, and less than 0.5% for memory CD8. Only blood was sampled, and tissue TCR repertoires likely differ from those in blood. Larger estimated clonotype richness was generally found for naive subsets than for memory subsets. Higher generation probabilities were observed for clonotypes shared by all four sorted-subset donors than for non-shared clonotypes. Incomplete sequencing was indicated by rarefaction of sorted-subset datasets, despite the large sequencing depth. Because the study included a small number of donors, the genetic and exposure-history diversity represented was limited.

TCR CDR3 regions were amplified from genomic DNA by multiplex PCR using the deep immunoSEQ assay. Extracted genomic DNA from each cell subset was spread evenly across all wells of several immunoSEQ 96-well plates, with each plate serving as a replicate. For sorted subsets, each replicate PCR was loaded with around 220 ng genomic DNA, equivalent to 25,000 to 35,000 T cell genomes. Purified libraries were quantified with a Qubit 3.0 fluorometer, sized on a Bioanalyzer 2100, and re-quantified with the KAPA Library Quantification kit. A separate single-read 150-cycle Illumina NextSeq 550 flow cell was used to sequence each immunoSEQ 96-well plate. In the original analysis: Because only junctional sequences without quality scores were contained in the immunoSEQ output, filtering matching that applied to full-length reads could not be performed. Sequences were annotated with PyIR, a Python wrapper for IgBLAST v1.9, using IMGT germline references to assign V/J genes and CDR3. Reads were filtered out if the reads had weak V/J assignments (E-value above 1e-6), no CDR3, stop codons, out-of-frame junctions, or ambiguous translated residues. A V3J clonotype was defined by an identical inferred V gene, J gene, and CDR3 amino acid sequence. To compute the percentage overlap between repertoires, the number of shared unique clonotypes was divided by the size of the smaller repertoire. Richness of each repertoire was evaluated using RTK rarefaction, the Chao1 estimator, and Recon v2.1 estimates of unobserved clonotypes. OLGA was used to compute generation probabilities for all TCRbeta clonotypes that the gDNA method yielded from four donors. The clones in this table, taken by TCRdb from immuneACCESS, are in-frame only. Not every clone is retained; where verified, under half of the shortfall comes from an unresolved V gene, and the cause of the rest is unknown. V, J and clone size are taken as reported in that table, and D and trimming were inferred from the DNA itself. Across this sample there are 2 million to 2.5 million clones, with more than 85% seen only once. Under 0.45% of the sample goes to the ten largest clones.

The sample comprised naive CD4+ T cells from PBMCs. The cell subset or site label on this specimen signifies: CD45RA+ positively selected. The chain links TRBV15 with TRBJ1-3; the best D guess is TRBD1, with 5 bases matching. The TCR sequence derives from a man aged 18 to 29 in good health. Some clones in this sample may be carry-over from other donors' samples. The CDR3 region has the sequence CATAGSAGNTIYF. The DNA reads TGTGCCACCGCAGGGTCCGCTGGAAACACCATATATTTT.